Shown below are 6 T cell receptor beta chains from a single sample sequenced in a study of graft-versus-host responses after intestinal transplantation. Antigens of these TCRs are unknown. The method was immunoSEQ multiplex PCR; TCRdb's version includes in-frame clones alone and lacks a portion of them. The table lists more than 90,000 clones, just under 95% of them singletons. Here the sequenced sample was unstimulated CD8+ T cells sorted from spleen or lymph node cells, taken before intestinal transplant. Receptors originate from a human donor who received an intestinal transplant.

This chain joins TRBV13 and TRBJ1-1, with 7 bases identical to TRBD1. There are 15 residues in the CDR3. V lost 1 base and J lost 8; bases outside the gene matches: 10. Germline V lookup: CDR1 PRHDT, CDR2 FYEKMQ (reference sequence). CDR3 region: CASSLEGGPKLEAFF. The CDR3, as DNA: TGTGCCAGCAGCTTAGAAGGGGGCCCGAAGCTAGAAGCTTTCTTT.

The chain couples TRBV30 to TRBJ2-5; 7 nucleotides align to TRBD1. The CDR3 totals 15 residues. Losses at the gene ends were 2 bases for V and 5 bases for J; bases not matched to a gene: 11. CDR1 is GTSNPN, CDR2 SVGIG, per germline (reference sequence). CDR3 in amino acids: CAWSKGQGVAETQYF. CDR3 coding DNA: TGTGCCTGGAGTAAGGGGCAGGGGGTTGCGGAGACCCAGTACTTC.

The chain links TRBV4-3 to TRBJ2-2, with D tentatively TRBD1 (5 bases). The CDR3 contains 16 residues. CDR1 is LGHNA, CDR2 YSLEER, per germline. V was trimmed by 0 bases and J by 8 bases, leaving 16 bases between them. The CDR3 region has the DNA TGCGCCAGCAGCCAAGATCGTACAGGCCCGGCGGGGGAGCTGTTTTTT. Residues: CASSQDRTGPAGELFF.

The rearrangement joins TRBV6-4 to TRBJ2-3; a weak D match, TRBD2 (7 bases). CDR1 and CDR2 from the germline V gene are MRHNA and SNTAGT. The ends were cut back, 4 bases at V and 2 bases at J, with 13 bases in the middle. CDR3 length: 15 residues. CDR3 region: CASSGSGGATDTQYF. The CDR3 DNA follows: TGTGCCAGCAGTGGTAGTGGGGGGGCCACAGATACGCAGTATTTT.

The chain uses TRBV27 and TRBJ1-5; D is perhaps TRBD1 (6 bases). Germline CDR1 reads MNHEY; CDR2 reads SMNVEV (reference sequence). V was clipped by 2 bases and J by 3 bases, with 8 bases between them. CDR3 length: 14 amino acids. The CDR3 region is CASSLTGINQPQHF. The CDR3 bases are TGTGCCAGCAGTTTAACAGGGATCAATCAGCCCCAGCATTTT.

This clone showed up just a few times. V is TRBV6-5 and J is TRBJ1-6; D perhaps matches TRBD1 (5 bases). V lost 5 bases, J lost 9 bases, and 14 bases lay in between. The CDR3 spans 14 residues. CDR1 and CDR2 (germline): MNHEY, SVGAGI. CDR3 residues: CASSDQGSASPLHF. The CDR3 region has the DNA TGTGCCAGCAGTGACCAGGGTTCGGCTTCACCCCTCCACTTT.